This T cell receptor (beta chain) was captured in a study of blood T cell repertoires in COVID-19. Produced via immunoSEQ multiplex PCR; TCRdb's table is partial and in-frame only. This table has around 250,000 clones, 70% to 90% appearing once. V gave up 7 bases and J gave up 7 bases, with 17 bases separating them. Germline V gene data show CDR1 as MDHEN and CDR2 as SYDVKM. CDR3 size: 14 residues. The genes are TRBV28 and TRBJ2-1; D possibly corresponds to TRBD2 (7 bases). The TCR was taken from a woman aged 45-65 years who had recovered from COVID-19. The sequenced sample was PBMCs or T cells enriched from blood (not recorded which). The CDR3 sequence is CASIRSGTPNEQFF. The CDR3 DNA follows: TGTGCCAGCATAAGAAGCGGGACACCTAATGAGCAGTTCTTC.